Following are 26 T cell receptor beta chains from one sample sequenced in a study of blood T cell repertoires in COVID-19. Measured with immunoSEQ multiplex PCR; TCRdb has only the in-frame clones, and not every one. The profile shows 250,000 or so clones, roughly four fifths of them singletons. The sample taken for sequencing was PBMCs or T cells enriched from blood (not recorded which). All receptors derive from a man aged 60-69 years who had recovered from COVID-19.

The CDR3 protein is CSVERWAGNTEAFF. The CDR3 DNA sequence: TGCAGCGTTGAAAGGTGGGCAGGGAACACTGAAGCTTTCTTT. This chain connects TRBV29-1 to TRBJ1-1; D remains unclear. This CDR3 region has 14 residues. Germline V CDR1 and CDR2: SQVTM, ANQGSEA. Trimming took off 2 bases at V and 1 base at J, with 11 bases between the two ends. Looking up the rest from reference TRBV29-1 and TRBJ1-1 gives the full variable domain: SAVISQKPSRDICQRGTSLTIQCQVDSQVTMMFWYRQQPGQSLTLIATANQGSEATYESGFVIDKFPISRPNLTFSTLTVSNMSPEDSSIYLCSVERWAGNTEAFFGQGTRLTVV.

The rearrangement joins TRBV6-5 to TRBJ1-5, with a possible D match to TRBD1 (5 bases). Trimming removed 2 bases from V and 3 bases from J, with 11 bases in between. The CDR3 spans 15 residues. Germline-derived CDR1 and CDR2 are MNHEY and SVGAGI. CDR3 sequence: CASSYDGGDNQPQHF. The CDR3 bases are TGTGCCAGCAGTTACGACGGGGGAGACAATCAGCCCCAGCATTTT.

The chain couples TRBV5-5 to TRBJ1-1; D remains ambiguous. V lost 6 bases, J lost 4 bases, and 16 bases lay in between. The CDR3 covers 14 residues. Germline V gives CDR1 SGHKS, CDR2 YYEKEE (reference sequence). This CDR3 is CASTQLAIATEAFF. The CDR3 DNA reads as TGTGCCAGCACCCAATTAGCGATAGCCACTGAAGCTTTCTTT.

J is TRBJ1-3 and V is TRBV4-3; TRBD1 matches 7 bases. The CDR3 is 16 residues long. V lost 4 bases, J lost 0 bases, and 6 bases stayed unmatched. Germline V gene sequence: CDR1 LGHNA, CDR2 YSLEER. CDR3 DNA: TGCGCCAGCAGCCGAGGACAGGCCACCTCTGGAAACACCATATATTTT. Translating gives CASSRGQATSGNTIYF.

This chain links TRBV18 with TRBJ2-7; maybe TRBD1 (5 bases). Germline V gene lookup returns CDR1 KGHSH and CDR2 LQKENI. The length of the CDR3 is 14 residues. V shed 3 bases and J shed 2 bases, with 11 bases lying between them. DNA of the CDR3: TGTGCCAGCTCACCGGGGCAGGAGACCTACGAGCAGTACTTC. Translated: CASSPGQETYEQYF.

The chain has TRBV5-1 and TRBJ2-1; 11 bases align to TRBD2. V was clipped by 0 bases and J by 8 bases; unmatched bases: 7. The CDR3 loop spans 16 amino acids. Germline values: CDR1 SGHRS, CDR2 YFSETQ. The CDR3 bases are TGCGCCAGCAGCTTGGGAGGTAGCGGGGGGGCAGATGAGCAGTTCTTC. This encodes CASSLGGSGGADEQFF.

The gene calls are TRBV7-2 and TRBJ1-2; 9 positions agree with TRBD1. The CDR3 length is 16 residues. Unmatched junction bases numbered 14, after V lost 5 bases and J lost 7 bases. Germline values: CDR1 SGHTA, CDR2 FQGNSA. This CDR3 reads CASSPRTGAVGRGYTF. In DNA form, the CDR3 reads TGTGCCAGCAGCCCCAGGACAGGGGCAGTGGGTCGTGGCTACACCTTC.

The chain joins TRBV5-1 to TRBJ1-2; D gene uncertain. V was pared by 1 base and J by 2 bases, with 6 bases between. In germline, CDR1 is SGHRS, CDR2 YFSETQ. CDR3 size: 13 residues. The CDR3 region is CASSLIENYGYTF. CDR3 nucleotide sequence: TGCGCCAGCAGCTTGATAGAGAACTATGGCTACACCTTC.

Here the CDR3 reads CASSLAPEVQYF. Written as DNA, the CDR3 is TGTGCCAGCAGCTTAGCACCCGAGGTGCAGTATTTT. The rearrangement links TRBV5-8 to TRBJ2-3; unclear D gene. The ends were cut back, 2 bases at V and 11 bases at J, with 12 bases in the middle. The CDR3 has 12 residues. The germline CDR1 and CDR2 sequences are SGHTS and YDEGEE.

This chain connects TRBV30 to TRBJ1-2; the match to TRBD1 covers 9 bases. Trimming at V came to 8 bases and at J to 3 bases, leaving 19 bases not matched to a gene. Germline V gene sequence: CDR1 GTSNPN, CDR2 SVGIG (reference sequence). There are 17 residues in the CDR3. CDR3 amino acids: CAIQGRKGQGLHYGYTF. The CDR3 coding sequence is TGTGCCATTCAGGGGCGAAAGGGACAGGGCTTGCACTATGGCTACACCTTC. The variable domain in full, completed from reference TRBV30 and TRBJ1-2, reads SQTIHQWPATLVQPVGSPLSLECTVEGTSNPNLYWYRQAAGRGLQLLFYSVGIGQISSEVPQNLSASRPQDRQFILSSKKLLLSDSGFYLCAIQGRKGQGLHYGYTFGSGTRLTVV.

The V call is TRBV10-1, the J call TRBJ2-5; TRBD1 agrees at 9 bases. CDR3 length: 18 residues. The germline V gene has CDR1 WNHNN and CDR2 SYGVQD (reference sequence). With V trimmed by 0 bases and J by 4 bases, 12 bases remained unmatched. CDR3 in DNA: TGCGCCAGCAGTGAGTCCTCCCCCGGGACAGGGTTTTTAGAGACCCAGTACTTC. Its translation: CASSESSPGTGFLETQYF.

This clone was seen once. The chain uses TRBV18 and TRBJ2-7; 12 nucleotides line up with TRBD2. The CDR3 has 18 residues. J lost 3 bases, V lost 0 bases, and 9 bases had no gene match. Germline CDR1 and CDR2: KGHSH and LQKENI. This chain's CDR3 is CASSPPLTGLAGRYEQYF. CDR3 nucleotides: TGTGCCAGCTCACCACCTCTCACGGGACTAGCGGGCCGCTACGAGCAGTACTTC.

The chain uses TRBV11-1 and TRBJ2-5, with TRBD2 matching over 7 bases. The CDR3 covers 16 residues. Trimming cost V 7 bases and J 0 bases; bases outside gene matches: 11. The germline CDR1 and CDR2 sequences are SGHAT and FQDESV (reference sequence). This CDR3 is CASKIDTAGYQETQYF. The CDR3, as DNA: TGTGCCAGCAAAATTGACACAGCGGGGTACCAAGAGACCCAGTACTTC.

The chain links TRBV19 to TRBJ1-2; D gene unclear. Deletions cut 1 base from V and 2 bases from J, with 11 bases between. The CDR3 runs to 15 residues. Germline CDR1 is LNHDA and CDR2 is SQIVND (reference sequence). CDR3 loop: CASSIGEWANYGYTF. The CDR3 DNA reads TGTGCCAGTAGTATAGGGGAGTGGGCCAACTATGGCTACACCTTC.

This rearrangement joins TRBV5-8 to TRBJ2-6; no clear D. CDR3 size: 15 residues. Germline V gene sequence: CDR1 SGHTS, CDR2 YDEGEE. V was pared by 1 base and J by 4 bases, with 9 bases between. CDR3 loop: CASSLWREGANVLTF. In DNA, the CDR3 is TGTGCCAGCAGCTTGTGGAGAGAGGGGGCCAACGTCCTGACTTTC.

The chain is built from TRBV9 and TRBJ2-1, with TRBD1 matching 7 bases. Germline CDR1 and CDR2: SGDLS and YYNGEE. The ends lost 1 base at V and 15 bases at J; junction bases unmatched: 7. CDR3 length: 12 amino acids. The CDR3 reads CASSVITGDGFF. The CDR3 DNA is TGTGCCAGCAGCGTAATTACAGGGGACGGGTTCTTC. The complete variable domain, with remaining parts taken from reference TRBV9 and TRBJ2-1, reads DSGVTQTPKHLITATGQRVTLRCSPRSGDLSVYWYQQSLDQGLQFLIQYYNGEERAKGNILERFSAQQFPDLHSELNLSSLELGDSALYFCASSVITGDGFFGPGTRLTVL.

The chain carries TRBV24-1 and TRBJ1-1; no firm D call. CDR1 is KGHDR and CDR2 is SFDVKD in the germline V gene. V was clipped by 4 bases and J by 4 bases, with 12 bases between them. The CDR3 is made up of 14 amino acids. In nucleotides, the CDR3 is TGTGCCACCAGTGACTCTACGAGGAGCACTGAAGCTTTCTTT. It translates to CATSDSTRSTEAFF.

This chain joins TRBV30 and TRBJ1-6; D remains unclear. Germline CDR1 is GTSNPN and CDR2 is SVGIG (reference sequence). V was shortened by 4 bases and J by 3 bases, with 7 bases between the two germline ends. CDR3 size: 13 residues. CDR3 region: CAWIGSYNSPLHF. In nucleotides, the CDR3 is TGTGCCTGGATTGGGAGCTATAATTCACCCCTCCACTTT. The full variable domain, in which reference TRBV30 and TRBJ1-6 provide the parts outside the CDR3, is SQTIHQWPATLVQPVGSPLSLECTVEGTSNPNLYWYRQAAGRGLQLLFYSVGIGQISSEVPQNLSASRPQDRQFILSSKKLLLSDSGFYLCAWIGSYNSPLHFGNGTRLTVT.

V usage is TRBV13 and J usage is TRBJ2-1; TRBD2 aligns across 7 bases. Germline CDR1 reads PRHDT; CDR2 reads FYEKMQ (reference sequence). V lost 1 base to trimming and J lost 3 bases; unmatched junction nucleotides: 6. The CDR3 covers 16 residues. The CDR3: CASSLEWTRGYNEQFF. The CDR3 DNA reads as TGTGCCAGCAGCTTAGAGTGGACTAGAGGCTACAATGAGCAGTTCTTC.

The V gene is TRBV7-9, the J gene TRBJ1-4; D not certain. Germline values: CDR1 SEHNR, CDR2 FQNEAQ (reference sequence). The CDR3 runs to 14 residues. Trimming cost V 3 bases and J 0 bases, with 5 bases left between them. The DNA for the CDR3 is TGTGCCAGCAGCTTTCTGTCAACTAATGAAAAACTGTTTTTT. This encodes CASSFLSTNEKLFF.

The chain links TRBV18 to TRBJ1-1; D may be TRBD1 (5 bases). Looked up from germline, CDR1 is KGHSH and CDR2 is LQKENI. The CDR3 spans 17 residues. V lost 0 bases to trimming and J lost 0 bases, with 14 bases between them. This chain's CDR3 is CASSPPGGQIMNTEAFF. In DNA form, the CDR3 reads TGTGCCAGCTCACCACCTGGCGGACAAATCATGAACACTGAAGCTTTCTTT.

The V call is TRBV5-1, the J call TRBJ2-7; D is possibly TRBD2 (5 bases). V shed 0 bases and J shed 0 bases, with 19 bases lying between them. This CDR3 contains 18 residues. CDR1 and CDR2 from the germline V gene are SGHRS and YFSETQ. The CDR3 is CASSLAEGRPPLSYEQYF. DNA of the CDR3: TGCGCCAGCAGCTTGGCCGAGGGCAGGCCGCCTCTCTCCTACGAGCAGTACTTC.

V gene TRBV7-9 combines with J gene TRBJ1-1, with a weak D call TRBD1 (5 bases). The germline V and J ends were trimmed by 1 base and 5 bases, with 14 bases remaining between them. This CDR3 contains 15 residues. Germline lookup yields CDR1 SEHNR and CDR2 FQNEAQ (reference sequence). For the CDR3, the DNA is TGTGCCAGCAGCTTAGGTGTAGGGCAGGGTACTGAAGCTTTCTTT. This sequence encodes CASSLGVGQGTEAFF.

This sequence joins TRBV5-1 and TRBJ2-1; D may be TRBD1 (6 bases). Trimming took off 3 bases at V and 8 bases at J, with 15 bases between the two ends. This CDR3 is 14 amino acids long. Germline values: CDR1 SGHRS, CDR2 YFSETQ. The CDR3 bases are TGCGCCAGCAGCTCAGACAGGTATGGCGATGAGCAGTTCTTC. This encodes CASSSDRYGDEQFF.

The chain carries TRBV6-5 and TRBJ1-2, with 9 nucleotides matching TRBD1. CDR3 length: 15 residues. Per the germline V gene, CDR1 is MNHEY and CDR2 is SVGAGI. Losses at the gene ends were 4 bases for V and 8 bases for J; bases not matched to a gene: 11. The CDR3 nucleotides read TGTGCCAGCAGTTTCCCGACAGGGGGGACCCTAGGCTACACCTTC. It encodes CASSFPTGGTLGYTF.

The sample holds a few counts of this clone. V gene TRBV27 combines with J gene TRBJ1-4, with 10 positions matching TRBD1. With V trimmed by 6 bases and J by 8 bases, 9 bases remained unmatched. The CDR3 covers 15 residues. Germline lookup yields CDR1 MNHEY and CDR2 SMNVEV (reference sequence). The CDR3 protein is CASRKQTGGLEKLFF. In nucleotides, the CDR3 is TGTGCCAGCAGGAAGCAGACAGGGGGCTTGGAAAAACTGTTTTTT.